The next 13 T cell receptor beta chains were all read from a single sample in a study of memory CD4+ T cells and cytomegalovirus serostatus. Single viable CD3+CD4+CD8-CD45RO+ cells were sorted as the memory CD4+ T cells. Sequenced by immunoSEQ multiplex PCR; TCRdb stores in-frame clones only, minus some. The table includes about 44,000 clones, approximately 82% detected once. The specimen sequenced was memory CD4+ T cells from blood. These receptors all come from an adult in good health and CMV-seronegative.

In regard to this clone: A junction boundary mismatches the germline segment, possibly from a read error. The CDR3: CASSLDLYNEQFF. The CDR3 region has the DNA TGTGCTAGCAGCTTAGACCTCTACAATGAGCAGTTCTTC. The chain has TRBV7-7 and TRBJ2-1; unclear D gene. This CDR3 has 13 residues. Germline V lookup: CDR1 SSHAT, CDR2 FNYEAQ (reference sequence).

This clone is medium-sized (0.01 to 0.1%) within its sample. One end of the junction varies from germline; a read error may be responsible. J is TRBJ1-1 and V is TRBV7-9; TRBD1 is a possible D gene (6 bases). Germline CDR1 SEHNR, CDR2 FQNEAQ (reference sequence). This CDR3 is built from 16 residues. The CDR3 loop reads CASRLGAKGVGTEAFF. As DNA, the CDR3 is TGTGCCAGCCGCTTGGGCGCGAAGGGGGTGGGAACTGAAGCTTTCTTT.

V gene TRBV18 combines with J gene TRBJ1-3; 9 bases are shared with TRBD1. CDR1 KGHSH and CDR2 LQKENI come from the germline V gene. The CDR3 sequence is 16 residues long. V was clipped by 3 bases and J by 4 bases; unmatched bases: 7. This CDR3 reads CASSPRGTGRGNTIYF. The DNA of the CDR3 is TGTGCCAGCTCACCGCGAGGGACAGGGAGAGGAAACACCATATATTTT.

This chain uses TRBV19 with TRBJ1-2, with 7 bases fitting TRBD1. V lost 7 bases to trimming and J lost 1 base; unmatched junction nucleotides: 12. The CDR3 runs to 16 residues. The germline CDR1 and CDR2 sequences are LNHDA and SQIVND (reference sequence). CDR3 nucleotide sequence: TGTGCCAGTACTTCCGGACGGGACAGCGTTAACTATGGCTACACCTTC. This codes for CASTSGRDSVNYGYTF.

This clone has more than one count but fewer than ten. This chain joins TRBV5-1 and TRBJ2-4; D unclear. The V and J ends lost 0 bases and 0 bases respectively, with 7 bases between them. Germline V lookup: CDR1 SGHRS, CDR2 YFSETQ. This CDR3 has 15 amino acids. The CDR3 DNA follows: TGCGCCAGCAGCTTGGGCACATTAGCCAAAAACATTCAGTACTTC. Translation: CASSLGTLAKNIQYF.

Only one count was recorded for this clone. The V call is TRBV6-5, the J call TRBJ2-5; 7 positions match TRBD1. V gave up 5 bases and J gave up 2 bases; unmatched junction bases: 5. This CDR3 has 14 residues. The V gene's germline CDR1 is MNHEY and CDR2 SVGAGI. CDR3 DNA sequence: TGTGCCAGCAGTAAAGGGACAGTTCAAGAGACCCAGTACTTC. This translates into CASSKGTVQETQYF.

The chain links TRBV5-1 to TRBJ1-3, with a weak D call TRBD1 (5 bases). The germline V gene has CDR1 SGHRS and CDR2 YFSETQ. The length of the CDR3 is 14 residues. V was cut by 4 bases and J by 2 bases, with 10 bases left in between. DNA for the CDR3: TGCGCCAGCAGCGCCGGGGGGGCTGGAAACACCATATATTTT. Translated, it gives CASSAGGAGNTIYF. The full variable domain, with the rest looked up from reference TRBV5-1 and TRBJ1-3, is KAGVTQTPRYLIKTRGQQVTLSCSPISGHRSVSWYQQTPGQGLQFLFEYFSETQRNKGNFPGRFSGRQFSNSRSEMNVSTLELGDSALYLCASSAGGAGNTIYFGEGSWLTVV.

The gene calls are TRBV6-6 and TRBJ2-7; a weak D match, TRBD1 (8 bases). Germline V CDR1 and CDR2: MNHNY, SVGAGI (reference sequence). The length of the CDR3 is 15 residues. Trimming cost V 6 bases and J 2 bases, with 17 bases left between them. This CDR3 reads CASRYTGGEAYEQYF. The CDR3, as DNA: TGTGCCAGCAGATACACAGGGGGGGAAGCCTACGAGCAGTACTTC.

The V and J genes are TRBV28 and TRBJ1-2; no firm D call. This CDR3 contains 14 residues. The germline V gene has CDR1 MDHEN and CDR2 SYDVKM. Here the CDR3 DNA reads TGTGCATTACGGGAGGACTACCCTAACTATGGCTACACCTTC. This gives the protein CALREDYPNYGYTF.

The chain carries TRBV15 and TRBJ1-4; TRBD1 might be the D (5 bases). The CDR3 has 15 residues. With 2 bases removed from V and 5 bases from J, the gap between germline ends came to 12 bases. Germline V CDR1 and CDR2: LNHNV, YYDKDF (reference sequence). The CDR3 region is CATSRFGGENEKLFF. The CDR3 DNA reads TGTGCCACCAGCAGATTTGGGGGGGAAAATGAAAAACTGTTTTTT.

The sample holds a few counts of this clone. The chain recombines TRBV2 with TRBJ2-7; D not certain. V was clipped by 2 bases and J by 6 bases, with 5 bases between them. This CDR3 is built from 11 residues. Germline V CDR1 and CDR2: SNHLY, FYNNEI. CDR3 coding DNA: TGTGCCAGCAGTGAATGGGTCGAGCAGTACTTC. Translation: CASSEWVEQYF.

The chain combines TRBV6-5 with TRBJ2-3; D not resolved. This CDR3 is 12 amino acids long. Germline V lookup: CDR1 MNHEY, CDR2 SVGAGI. The V end was cut by 8 bases, the J end by 0 bases, with 6 bases between. The CDR3 here is CASSPSTDTQYF. CDR3 in DNA: TGTGCCAGCTCCCCTAGCACAGATACGCAGTATTTT.

In this sample, this clone turned up a few times. This chain uses TRBV6-1 with TRBJ2-1; TRBD1 matches at 9 bases. CDR3 length equals 17 residues. Looked up from germline, CDR1 is MNHNS and CDR2 is SASEGT. With 3 bases clipped from V and 3 bases from J, the junction kept 9 bases outside the gene matches. The CDR3 DNA sequence: TGTGCCAGCAGTGAGAACTTGAGGACAGGGGTCTACAATGAGCAGTTCTTC. Protein sequence: CASSENLRTGVYNEQFF.